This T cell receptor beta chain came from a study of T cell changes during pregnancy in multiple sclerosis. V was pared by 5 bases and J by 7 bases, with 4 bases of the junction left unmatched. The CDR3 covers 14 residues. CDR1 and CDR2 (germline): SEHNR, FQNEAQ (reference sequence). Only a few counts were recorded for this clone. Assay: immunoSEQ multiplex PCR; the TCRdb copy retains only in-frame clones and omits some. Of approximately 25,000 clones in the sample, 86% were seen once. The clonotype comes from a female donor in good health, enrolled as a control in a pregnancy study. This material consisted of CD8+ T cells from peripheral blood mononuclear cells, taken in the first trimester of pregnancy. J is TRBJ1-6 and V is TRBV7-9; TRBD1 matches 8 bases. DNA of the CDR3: TGTGCCAGCAGCCGGACAGGGAGAAATTCACCCCTCCACTTT. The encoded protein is CASSRTGRNSPLHF. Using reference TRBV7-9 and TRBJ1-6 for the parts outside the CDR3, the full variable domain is DTGVSQNPRHKITKRGQNVTFRCDPISEHNRLYWYRQTLGQGPEFLTYFQNEAQLEKSRLLSDRFSAERPKGSFSTLEIQRTEQGDSAMYLCASSRTGRNSPLHFGNGTRLTVT.